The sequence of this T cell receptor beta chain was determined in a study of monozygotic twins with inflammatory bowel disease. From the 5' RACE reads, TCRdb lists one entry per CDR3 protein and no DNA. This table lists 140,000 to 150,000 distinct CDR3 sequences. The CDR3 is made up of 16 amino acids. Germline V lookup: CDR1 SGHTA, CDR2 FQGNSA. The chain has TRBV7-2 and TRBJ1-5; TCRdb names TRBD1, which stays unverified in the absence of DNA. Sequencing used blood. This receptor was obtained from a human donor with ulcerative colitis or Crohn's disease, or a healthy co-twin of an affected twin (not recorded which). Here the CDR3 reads CASSVSGTGFNQPQHF.